Listed here are 18 T cell receptor beta chains from one sample, sequenced in a study of blood T cell repertoires in COVID-19. Sequencing used immunoSEQ multiplex PCR; TCRdb keeps in-frame clones, though not all of them. The sample contains approximately 190,000 clones, roughly 80% of which appear only once. Source material: peripheral blood. These receptors all stem from a man aged 55 to 69 with active or convalescent COVID-19.

V and J are TRBV7-9 and TRBJ1-1, with TRBD1 matching over 7 bases. CDR3 length equals 14 residues. Unmatched junction bases numbered 6, after V lost 5 bases and J lost 3 bases. From germline, CDR1 is SEHNR and CDR2 FQNEAQ (reference sequence). The CDR3, as DNA: TGTGCCAGCAGCGCGACAGGGAGATACACTGAAGCTTTCTTT. Translation: CASSATGRYTEAFF.

The rearrangement joins TRBV5-4 to TRBJ1-2, with no clear D. Trimming cost V 3 bases and J 6 bases, with 12 bases left between them. Germline V gene lookup returns CDR1 SGHNT and CDR2 YYREEE (reference sequence). The CDR3 loop spans 13 amino acids. CDR3 DNA: TGTGCCAGCAGCTCGCCTCCGAGGCATGGCTACACCTTC. Translation gives CASSSPPRHGYTF. Full variable domain (outside the CDR3, taken from reference TRBV5-4 and TRBJ1-2): ETGVTQSPTHLIKTRGQQVTLRCSSQSGHNTVSWYQQALGQGPQFIFQYYREEENGRGNFPPRFSGLQFPNYSSELNVNALELDDSALYLCASSSPPRHGYTFGSGTRLTVV.

V is TRBV10-3 and J is TRBJ2-1; maybe TRBD1 (6 bases). The CDR3 totals 15 residues. The ends were cut back, 4 bases at V and 4 bases at J, with 14 bases in the middle. Germline lookup yields CDR1 ENHRY and CDR2 SYGVKD. CDR3 residues: CAISGQGNRYNEQFF. In DNA form, the CDR3 reads TGTGCCATCAGTGGGCAGGGGAATCGGTACAATGAGCAGTTCTTC.

The rearrangement joins TRBV27 to TRBJ2-7; TRBD2 matches 15 bases. The CDR3 contains 19 residues. V lost 0 bases to trimming and J lost 4 bases; unmatched junction nucleotides: 10. CDR1 MNHEY and CDR2 SMNVEV come from the germline V gene (reference sequence). The CDR3 region has the DNA TGTGCCAGCAGTTTATCTTGGGGACTAGCGGGAGGACCGTCTTACGAGCAGTACTTC. Amino acid sequence: CASSLSWGLAGGPSYEQYF.

V and J are TRBV7-2 and TRBJ2-3, with a tentative D call TRBD2 (5 bases). Germline-derived CDR1 and CDR2 are SGHTA and FQGNSA. CDR3 length equals 14 residues. Trimming pared 5 bases from V and 1 base from J, leaving 10 bases between. For the CDR3, the DNA is TGTGCCAGCAGCGACCCGCGGGGCACAGATACGCAGTATTTT. This encodes CASSDPRGTDTQYF. Full variable domain (outside the CDR3, taken from reference TRBV7-2 and TRBJ2-3): GAGVSQSPSNKVTEKGKDVELRCDPISGHTALYWYRQSLGQGLEFLIYFQGNSAPDKSGLPSDRFSAERTGGSVSTLTIQRTQQEDSAVYLCASSDPRGTDTQYFGPGTRLTVL.

Only one count was recorded for this clone. CDR3 residues: CASSIKGPGRANTGELFF. CDR3 in DNA: TGTGCCAGCAGCATAAAAGGCCCAGGCCGCGCGAACACCGGGGAGCTGTTTTTT. The chain uses TRBV14 and TRBJ2-2; D gene uncertain. CDR3 length: 18 residues. Germline CDR1 SGHDN, CDR2 FVKESK. Trimming cost V 5 bases and J 0 bases, with 19 bases left between them.

J is TRBJ2-7 and V is TRBV2; no clear D gene. The germline V gene encodes CDR1 SNHLY and CDR2 FYNNEI. The CDR3 spans 14 residues. Trimming stripped 0 bases from V and 0 bases from J, with 6 bases between. The CDR3, as DNA: TGTGCCAGCAGTGAAGCTAACAACTCCTACGAGCAGTACTTC. Its protein is CASSEANNSYEQYF.

This clone was recorded only once. The chain carries TRBV19 and TRBJ2-7; maybe TRBD1 (6 bases). V lost 10 bases and J lost 1, with 11 bases in between. CDR3 length: 12 residues. Germline lookup yields CDR1 LNHDA and CDR2 SQIVND (reference sequence). DNA for the CDR3: TGTGCCACTGGAACAGGGTCCTACGAGCAGTACTTC. Translating gives CATGTGSYEQYF.

This chain links TRBV6-5 with TRBJ2-1; 9 bases fit TRBD2. J was trimmed by 7 bases and V by 5 bases; bases with no gene match: 6. The CDR3 is 14 residues long. Germline values: CDR1 MNHEY, CDR2 SVGAGI. The CDR3 nucleotides read TGTGCCAGCAGTAATCTAGCGGGACAGAATGAGCAGTTCTTC. Its translation: CASSNLAGQNEQFF.

This clone turned up a few times. This chain links TRBV28 with TRBJ2-3; D perhaps matches TRBD2 (6 bases). The length of the CDR3 is 15 residues. Germline V gene data show CDR1 as MDHEN and CDR2 as SYDVKM. The germline V and J ends were trimmed by 3 bases and 1 base, with 11 bases remaining between them. CDR3 residues: CASSFRRLGTDTQYF. The CDR3 DNA reads as TGTGCCAGCAGTTTCCGCCGACTAGGCACAGATACGCAGTATTTT.

CDR3 bases: TGTGCCAGCAGCTTTTTAGCGGGAAGGTACGGGGAGCTGTTTTTT. Its protein product is CASSFLAGRYGELFF. The genes are TRBV11-2 and TRBJ2-2, with 8 positions matching TRBD2. Trimming cost V 3 bases and J 7 bases; bases outside gene matches: 7. Germline-derived CDR1 and CDR2 are SGHAT and FQNNGV. This CDR3 is 15 amino acids long.

The chain links TRBV21-1 to TRBJ2-3; the table's TRBD1 call for D was not verified on the DNA. TRBV21-1 is given as a pseudogene. The CDR3 totals 13 residues. The DNA for the CDR3 is TGTGCCAGCAGCAAATGGGCAGCCGATACGCAGTATTTT. It encodes CASSKWAADTQYF.

At least ten counts were recorded for this clone. The V and J genes are TRBV28 and TRBJ2-7; a weak D match, TRBD1 (6 bases). This CDR3 has 13 amino acids. The germline V and J ends were trimmed by 3 bases and 4 bases, with 10 bases remaining between them. Germline V gives CDR1 MDHEN, CDR2 SYDVKM. The CDR3 DNA follows: TGTGCCAGCAGTTTTATACAGGGATACGAGCAGTACTTC. Its protein product is CASSFIQGYEQYF.

The rearrangement joins TRBV7-6 to TRBJ1-4, with a weak D call TRBD1 (5 bases). CDR1 is SGHVS and CDR2 is FNYEAQ in the germline V gene. The CDR3 is 18 amino acids. Trimming cost V 1 base and J 2 bases, with 17 bases left between them. CDR3 in amino acids: CASSLVRPGSVTNEKLFF. CDR3 DNA sequence: TGTGCCAGCAGCTTAGTTCGTCCAGGGTCGGTGACTAATGAAAAACTGTTTTTT.

This chain joins TRBV6-5 and TRBJ1-5; D is unclear. CDR1 and CDR2 (germline): MNHEY, SVGAGI. With 8 bases removed from V and 3 bases from J, the gap between germline ends came to 8 bases. The CDR3 sequence is 12 residues long. The CDR3 DNA is TGTGCCAGCGGAACAGTCAATCAGCCCCAGCATTTT. Translated, it gives CASGTVNQPQHF.

The sample holds one count of this clone. The chain is built from TRBV4-3 and TRBJ2-7; D possibly corresponds to TRBD2 (5 bases). CDR3 length equals 13 residues. Germline V CDR1 and CDR2: LGHNA, YSLEER. Trimming cost V 0 bases and J 6 bases, with 9 bases left between them. The DNA of the CDR3 is TGCGCCAGCAGCCAAGATCGGACTTTCGAGCAGTACTTC. Amino acids: CASSQDRTFEQYF.

This clone has just a few counts. The chain recombines TRBV25-1 with TRBJ1-6; 10 nucleotides match TRBD1. CDR1 is MGHDK, CDR2 SYGVNS, per germline. The CDR3 loop spans 15 amino acids. V shed 8 bases and J 8 bases; nucleotides not matched to a gene: 9. As DNA, the CDR3 is TGTGCCAGCGGGGGGGGGACAGGGGTAGATTCACCCCTCCACTTT. Its protein product is CASGGGTGVDSPLHF.

V is TRBV11-2 and J is TRBJ2-7, with TRBD2 identical over 12 bases. There are 17 residues in the CDR3. The germline gives CDR1 SGHAT, CDR2 FQNNGV. The V gene end was trimmed by 0 bases and the J gene end by 6 bases; junction bases not matched to a gene: 9. CDR3 nucleotides: TGTGCCAGCAGCTTAGAACCTCGACTAGCGGGAGAAAGCGAGCAGTACTTC. Protein sequence: CASSLEPRLAGESEQYF.